The clone carrying this T cell receptor (beta chain) has only a few counts. Together with a sample-barcoded 5' primer, a J-beta primer mix was included in a second PCR lasting about 7 to 11 cycles. From the 5' RACE reads, TCRdb called clonotypes with MiXCR, one entry per CDR3 protein. The sample has around 1.5 million distinct CDR3 sequences; roughly 40% are singletons. The data originate from a study of blood T cells in healthy people across ages. The sequence was collected from a woman under 30 in good health. The sample was blood.

The CDR3 DNA follows: TGTGCCAGCAGCCAAGGAGAAAGGGTCTCTGGGGCCAACGTCCTGACTTTC. Residues: CASSQGERVSGANVLTF. The V and J genes are TRBV3-1 and TRBJ2-6; D remains unclear. V was pared by 1 base and J by 0 bases, with 10 bases between. Per the germline V gene, CDR1 is LGHDT and CDR2 is YNNKEL (reference sequence). This CDR3 spans 17 amino acids.